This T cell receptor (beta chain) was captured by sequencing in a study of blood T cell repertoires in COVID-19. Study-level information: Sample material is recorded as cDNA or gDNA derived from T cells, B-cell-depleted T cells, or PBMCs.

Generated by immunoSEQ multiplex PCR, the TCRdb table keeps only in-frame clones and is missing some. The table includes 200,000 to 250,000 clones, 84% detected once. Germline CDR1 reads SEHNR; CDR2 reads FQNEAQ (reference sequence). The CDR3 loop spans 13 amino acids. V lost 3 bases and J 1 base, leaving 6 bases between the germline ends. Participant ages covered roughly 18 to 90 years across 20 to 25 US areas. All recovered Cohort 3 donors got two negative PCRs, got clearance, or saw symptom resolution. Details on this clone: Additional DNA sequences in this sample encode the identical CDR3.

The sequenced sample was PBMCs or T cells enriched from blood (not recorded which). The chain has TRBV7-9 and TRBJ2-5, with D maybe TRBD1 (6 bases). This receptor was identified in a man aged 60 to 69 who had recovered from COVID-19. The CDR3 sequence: CASSLDSQETQYF. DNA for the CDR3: TGTGCCAGCAGCTTGGACAGCCAAGAGACCCAGTACTTC.